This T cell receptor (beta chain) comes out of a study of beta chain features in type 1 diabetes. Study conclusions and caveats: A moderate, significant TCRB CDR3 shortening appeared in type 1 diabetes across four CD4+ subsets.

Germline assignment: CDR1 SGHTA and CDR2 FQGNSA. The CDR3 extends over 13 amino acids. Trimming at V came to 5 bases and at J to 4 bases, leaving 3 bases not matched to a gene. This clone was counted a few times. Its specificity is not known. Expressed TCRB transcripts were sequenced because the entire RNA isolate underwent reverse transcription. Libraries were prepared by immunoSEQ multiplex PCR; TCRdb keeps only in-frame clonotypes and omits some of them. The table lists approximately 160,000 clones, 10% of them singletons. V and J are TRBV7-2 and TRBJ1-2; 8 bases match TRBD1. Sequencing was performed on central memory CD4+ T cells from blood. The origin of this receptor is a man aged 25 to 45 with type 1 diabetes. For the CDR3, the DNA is TGTGCCAGCAGCGAGGACAGGGTCTATGGCTACACCTTC. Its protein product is CASSEDRVYGYTF.